These 25 T cell receptor beta chains were sequenced from one sample in a study of blood T cell repertoires in COVID-19. The data were produced by immunoSEQ multiplex PCR, yet TCRdb's version contains in-frame clones alone and is incomplete. The sample consists of about 190,000 clones, around 85% of them appearing once. Sequencing used peripheral blood. The receptors were sampled from a man aged 25 to 45 with acute or convalescent COVID-19.

This sequence joins TRBV15 and TRBJ1-5; D uncertain. Trimming stripped 4 bases from V and 2 bases from J, with 15 bases between. The germline gives CDR1 LNHNV, CDR2 YYDKDF (reference sequence). The CDR3 runs to 16 residues. CDR3 nucleotides: TGTGCCACCAGCAATTCCCGGAGAAAGCGCAATCAGCCCCAGCATTTT. Its translation is CATSNSRRKRNQPQHF.

The rearrangement joins TRBV6-5 to TRBJ1-1; 8 bases line up with TRBD1. Germline V lookup: CDR1 MNHEY, CDR2 SVGAGI. V lost 6 bases, J lost 10 bases, and 4 bases stayed unmatched. This CDR3 has 11 amino acids. This chain's CDR3 is CASRGQDRAFF. The CDR3 DNA reads as TGTGCCAGCAGGGGACAGGATCGAGCTTTCTTT.

This chain joins TRBV6-5 and TRBJ2-1; perhaps TRBD2 as D (7 bases). Trimming took off 6 bases at V and 6 bases at J, with 18 bases between the two ends. CDR1 and CDR2 (germline): MNHEY, SVGAGI. The CDR3 is 15 amino acids. This CDR3 reads CASRTDRGAFNEQFF. The DNA for the CDR3 is TGTGCCAGCAGGACAGACCGGGGGGCCTTCAATGAGCAGTTCTTC.

V and J are TRBV28 and TRBJ1-2; D is unresolved. This CDR3 is 13 amino acids long. The germline V gene has CDR1 MDHEN and CDR2 SYDVKM. Trimming pared 5 bases from V and 8 bases from J, leaving 15 bases between. CDR3: CASSDRTSGGYTF. DNA for the CDR3: TGTGCCAGCAGTGACCGGACCTCGGGAGGCTACACCTTC.

The chain combines TRBV6-1 with TRBJ2-6; a weak D match, TRBD1 (6 bases). Deletions cut 4 bases from V and 0 bases from J, with 16 bases between. The CDR3 length is 18 residues. Germline values: CDR1 MNHNS, CDR2 SASEGT. The CDR3 DNA reads as TGTGCCAGCAGTGTACGGGCATCAGGGGCCTCTGGGGCCAACGTCCTGACTTTC. It codes for CASSVRASGASGANVLTF.

This CDR3 is CASSTGDIYGYTF. CDR3 DNA sequence: TGCGCCAGCTCGACCGGGGACATCTATGGCTACACCTTC. The V and J genes are TRBV5-1 and TRBJ1-2; the D gene is possibly TRBD1 (6 bases). With 7 bases removed from V and 4 bases from J, the gap between germline ends came to 14 bases. The CDR3 runs 13 residues. Germline values: CDR1 SGHRS, CDR2 YFSETQ.

This chain joins TRBV13 and TRBJ2-3, with 7 bases lining up with TRBD2. CDR1 is PRHDT and CDR2 is FYEKMQ in the germline V gene (reference sequence). The CDR3 has 14 amino acids. V shed 2 bases, J shed 3 bases, and the junction held 2 bases outside the gene matches. The chain's CDR3 is CASSLPRGTDTQYF. CDR3 in DNA: TGTGCCAGCAGCTTACCGCGGGGGACAGATACGCAGTATTTT. The full variable domain, with the rest looked up from reference TRBV13 and TRBJ2-3, is AAGVIQSPRHLIKEKRETATLKCYPIPRHDTVYWYQQGPGQDPQFLISFYEKMQSDKGSIPDRFSAQQFSDYHSELNMSSLELGDSALYFCASSLPRGTDTQYFGPGTRLTVL.

The chain links TRBV10-1 to TRBJ2-1, with TRBD1 matching 7 bases. Germline V gene lookup returns CDR1 WNHNN and CDR2 SYGVQD (reference sequence). The V gene end was trimmed by 0 bases and the J gene end by 7 bases; junction bases not matched to a gene: 6. This CDR3 spans 15 amino acids. CDR3 sequence: CASSESSGGRNEQFF. In DNA form, the CDR3 reads TGCGCCAGCAGTGAGTCGTCAGGGGGACGGAATGAGCAGTTCTTC.

CDR3 DNA sequence: TGTGCCAGCAGTTTACAGGGGGTCTATGGCTACACCTTC. Amino acid sequence: CASSLQGVYGYTF. This chain joins TRBV28 and TRBJ1-2; TRBD1 agrees at 7 bases. Trimming at V came to 2 bases and at J to 4 bases, leaving 1 base not matched to a gene. This CDR3 contains 13 residues. CDR1 is MDHEN and CDR2 is SYDVKM in the germline V gene.

This rearrangement joins TRBV4-1 to TRBJ1-1; TRBD1 is a possible D gene (6 bases). V dropped 0 bases and J dropped 4 bases, with 12 bases sitting between them. Germline lookup yields CDR1 MGHRA and CDR2 YSYEKL. The CDR3 sequence is 15 residues long. CDR3 bases: TGCGCCAGCAGCCAAGATGACAGGTCGATCACTGAAGCTTTCTTT. It codes for CASSQDDRSITEAFF.

The chain is built from TRBV11-1 and TRBJ2-7; maybe TRBD2 (6 bases). Germline loops: CDR1 SGHAT, CDR2 FQDESV (reference sequence). Trimming stripped 1 base from V and 2 bases from J, with 9 bases between. CDR3 size: 14 residues. The CDR3 nucleotides are TGTGCCAGCAGCTTAGTCGGGAGAGCCTACGAGCAGTACTTC. Protein: CASSLVGRAYEQYF.

The rearrangement links TRBV19 to TRBJ2-2, with 10 nucleotides matching TRBD2. This CDR3 is built from 16 residues. V was pared by 1 base and J by 6 bases, with 5 bases of the junction left unmatched. Germline-derived CDR1 and CDR2 are LNHDA and SQIVND (reference sequence). DNA of the CDR3: TGTGCCAGTAGTATAGCCCCTAGCGGGGGCCCCGGGGAGCTGTTTTTT. As protein: CASSIAPSGGPGELFF.

The V gene is TRBV5-1, the J gene TRBJ2-5, with 11 bases aligning to TRBD2. Per the germline V gene, CDR1 is SGHRS and CDR2 is YFSETQ. Unmatched junction bases numbered 3, after V lost 0 bases and J lost 2 bases. The CDR3 has 16 amino acids. The DNA of the CDR3 is TGCGCCAGCAGCTTGGGTAGCGGGAGGGGTCAAGAGACCCAGTACTTC. Its translation: CASSLGSGRGQETQYF. Based on the CDR3 plus reference TRBV5-1 and TRBJ2-5, the full variable domain is KAGVTQTPRYLIKTRGQQVTLSCSPISGHRSVSWYQQTPGQGLQFLFEYFSETQRNKGNFPGRFSGRQFSNSRSEMNVSTLELGDSALYLCASSLGSGRGQETQYFGPGTRLLVL.

This rearrangement joins TRBV28 to TRBJ1-5; a possible D gene is TRBD1 (6 bases). Germline V CDR1 and CDR2: MDHEN, SYDVKM. V lost 6 bases and J lost 7, with 10 bases in between. This CDR3 is built from 12 residues. In nucleotides, the CDR3 is TGTGCCAGCAGCCCAGGGGTCCAGCCCCAGCATTTT. It is translated as CASSPGVQPQHF.

The chain links TRBV2 to TRBJ1-1; TRBD1 is a possible D gene (5 bases). Trimming took off 10 bases at V and 6 bases at J, with 18 bases between the two ends. Germline loops: CDR1 SNHLY, CDR2 FYNNEI. The CDR3 spans 13 residues. The chain's CDR3 is CATQGLAKAEAFF. CDR3 nucleotide sequence: TGTGCCACTCAGGGCCTGGCTAAGGCTGAAGCTTTCTTT.

The chain uses TRBV4-1 and TRBJ2-5, with D perhaps TRBD1 (5 bases). Trimming stripped 3 bases from V and 0 bases from J, with 11 bases between. CDR3 size: 15 residues. Germline CDR1 reads MGHRA; CDR2 reads YSYEKL. The CDR3 here is CASSQSLGDQETQYF. The CDR3 DNA follows: TGCGCCAGCAGCCAGTCGCTAGGGGACCAAGAGACCCAGTACTTC.

The rearrangement joins TRBV2 to TRBJ1-1; D perhaps matches TRBD1 (6 bases). CDR1 and CDR2 from the germline V gene are SNHLY and FYNNEI. Trimming took off 8 bases at V and 2 bases at J, with 15 bases between the two ends. CDR3 length equals 14 residues. CDR3 coding DNA: TGTGCCAGCGGGGGGGCAGGGATAAACACTGAAGCTTTCTTT. This gives the protein CASGGAGINTEAFF. The variable domain in full, completed from reference TRBV2 and TRBJ1-1, reads EPEVTQTPSHQVTQMGQEVILRCVPISNHLYFYWYRQILGQKVEFLVSFYNNEISEKSEIFDDQFSVERPDGSNFTLKIRSTKLEDSAMYFCASGGAGINTEAFFGQGTRLTVV.

J is TRBJ2-2 and V is TRBV7-3; 8 bases agree with TRBD2. This CDR3 region has 15 residues. Germline V CDR1 and CDR2: SGHTA, FQGTGA. Germline trimming cut 5 bases from V and 0 bases from J; bases unmatched to any gene: 2. The CDR3 is CASSKAGANTGELFF. DNA of the CDR3: TGTGCCAGCAGCAAAGCGGGAGCGAACACCGGGGAGCTGTTTTTT.

The sample holds one count of this clone. The rearrangement joins TRBV3-1 (or the pseudogene TRBV3-2) to TRBJ2-7, with 8 bases fitting TRBD2. Germline CDR1 LGHDT, CDR2 YNNKEL (reference sequence). V lost 4 bases to trimming and J lost 5 bases; unmatched junction nucleotides: 10. This CDR3 contains 15 residues. This CDR3 is CASSPRTSKGHEQYF. The CDR3 bases are TGTGCCAGCAGCCCCCGGACTAGCAAAGGCCACGAGCAGTACTTC.

This chain uses TRBV28 with TRBJ2-2; TRBD2 agrees at 8 bases. The CDR3 has 14 residues. In germline, CDR1 is MDHEN, CDR2 SYDVKM. Germline trimming cut 9 bases from V and 3 bases from J; bases unmatched to any gene: 6. The chain's CDR3 is CASRAGVYTGELFF. CDR3 nucleotide sequence: TGTGCCAGTCGAGCGGGAGTCTACACCGGGGAGCTGTTTTTT. The full variable domain, in which reference TRBV28 and TRBJ2-2 provide the parts outside the CDR3, is DVKVTQSSRYLVKRTGEKVFLECVQDMDHENMFWYRQDPGLGLRLIYFSYDVKMKEKGDIPEGYSVSREKKERFSLILESASTNQTSMYLCASRAGVYTGELFFGEGSRLTVL.

This clone appeared once. The DNA for the CDR3 is TGCAGCGTTGAATCGGGAACGTCCCATCGTGGGTTAAACTATGGCTACACCTTC. It yields the protein CSVESGTSHRGLNYGYTF. V and J are TRBV29-1 and TRBJ1-2; D unresolved. The CDR3 has 18 residues. With 2 bases removed from V and 2 bases from J, the gap between germline ends came to 24 bases. Germline V gives CDR1 SQVTM, CDR2 ANQGSEA.

The V gene is TRBV5-4, the J gene TRBJ2-3; 12 bases align to TRBD2. The CDR3 has 16 residues. The germline CDR1 and CDR2 sequences are SGHNT and YYREEE (reference sequence). Trimming at V came to 0 bases and at J to 2 bases, leaving 1 base not matched to a gene. DNA for the CDR3: TGTGCCAGCAGCTTGGGACTAGCGGGAGCCACAGATACGCAGTATTTT. Its protein is CASSLGLAGATDTQYF.

This chain joins TRBV9 and TRBJ2-1; 8 positions agree with TRBD1. Unmatched junction bases numbered 5, after V lost 4 bases and J lost 2 bases. Germline-derived CDR1 and CDR2 are SGDLS and YYNGEE. CDR3 size: 15 residues. DNA of the CDR3: TGTGCCAGCAGCCCCGGGACAGGAGCCTACAATGAGCAGTTCTTC. Protein: CASSPGTGAYNEQFF.

The chain joins TRBV9 to TRBJ2-7; maybe TRBD1 (5 bases). V shed 3 bases and J shed 6 bases, with 31 bases lying between them. The CDR3 is 19 residues long. Germline V gives CDR1 SGDLS, CDR2 YYNGEE. The CDR3 spells CASSAAPYDWNKGIGEQYF. The CDR3 DNA reads TGTGCCAGCAGCGCCGCCCCGTATGACTGGAATAAGGGGATCGGCGAGCAGTACTTC.

V and J are TRBV7-9 and TRBJ2-3; D remains ambiguous. The CDR3 runs to 19 residues. The germline V gene has CDR1 SEHNR and CDR2 FQNEAQ (reference sequence). Trimming cost V 4 bases and J 2 bases, with 25 bases left between them. Here the CDR3 DNA reads TGTGCCAGCAGCTCTCCAACCCCCTCCCGAGGCAAGACCACAGATACGCAGTATTTT. Protein product: CASSSPTPSRGKTTDTQYF. Together with reference TRBV7-9 and TRBJ2-3, the CDR3 gives the full variable domain: DTGVSQNPRHKITKRGQNVTFRCDPISEHNRLYWYRQTLGQGPEFLTYFQNEAQLEKSRLLSDRFSAERPKGSFSTLEIQRTEQGDSAMYLCASSSPTPSRGKTTDTQYFGPGTRLTVL.